This T cell receptor beta chain was identified in a study of cytomegalovirus exposure and HLA in healthy donors. Overall study findings and caveats: The study designated 150 to 200 TCR beta chains cytomegalovirus-associated. Indistinguishability led to the exclusion of some V segments, TRBV6-2 and TRBV6-3 included. In an earlier analysis, about 87% or about 30%: the productive usage of most TCR beta V segments.

Concerning this clone: Its antigen is as yet unknown.

60 Vbeta and 13 Jbeta primers were used in PCR. Measured with immunoSEQ multiplex PCR; TCRdb has only the in-frame clones, and not every one. This sample carries about 160,000 clones, around 84% of them seen once, and the ten largest clones take roughly 2.1%. The CDR3 consists of 19 residues. In germline, CDR1 is MGHRA, CDR2 YSYEKL. Unmatched junction bases numbered 13, after V lost 1 base and J lost 2 bases. The V gene is TRBV4-1, the J gene TRBJ2-3, with 9 nucleotides matching TRBD2. Source material: PBMCs. The clonotype comes from a young man in good health and CMV-seropositive. CDR3 in amino acids: CASSQVRLAGRRSTDTQYF. The CDR3 DNA reads TGCGCCAGCAGCCAAGTGCGGCTAGCGGGGCGCCGCTCCACAGATACGCAGTATTTT.